This T cell receptor beta chain was retrieved from a study of shared T cell receptors in the human thymus. Sequencing used immunoSEQ multiplex PCR; TCRdb keeps in-frame clones, though not all of them. The sample records approximately 730,000 clones, 80% to 90% being singletons. This clone has a handful of counts. V lost 0 bases and J lost 10, with 11 bases in between. Germline CDR1 is MNHEY and CDR2 is SVGAGI. CDR3 size: 13 residues. The sample was also reused in another study, on human thymus T cells. That paper notes: The donor group consisted of healthy Finnish infants who were having corrective surgery for congenital heart defects. Thymic material originated from resections removed in the course of corrective heart surgery. Related work found strong thymic repertoire overlap between unrelated individuals.

The specimen was thymocytes. The sequence was collected from a girl under three years old with a congenital heart defect. The J gene is TRBJ2-3, the V gene TRBV6-5; D may be TRBD2 (7 bases). The DNA for the CDR3 is TGTGCCAGCAGTTACTCGGGGGGGGCTCCGCAGTATTTT. Encoded protein: CASSYSGGAPQYF.